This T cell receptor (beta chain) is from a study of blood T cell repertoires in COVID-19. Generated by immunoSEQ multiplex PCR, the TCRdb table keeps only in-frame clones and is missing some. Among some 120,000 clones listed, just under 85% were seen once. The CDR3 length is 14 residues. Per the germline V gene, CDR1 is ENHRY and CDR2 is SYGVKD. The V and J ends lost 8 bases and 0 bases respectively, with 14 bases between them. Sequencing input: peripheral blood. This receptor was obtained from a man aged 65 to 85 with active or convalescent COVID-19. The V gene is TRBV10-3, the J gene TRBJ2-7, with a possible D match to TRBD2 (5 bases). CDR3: CAIEGGRSSYEQYF. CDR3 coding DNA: TGTGCCATCGAAGGCGGGCGGAGCTCCTACGAGCAGTACTTC.